The sequence of this TCR beta chain was determined in a study of blood T cell repertoires in COVID-19. On the study more broadly: Collection of acute and convalescent COVID-19 samples took place in the United States, Italy and Spain. The analysed material was cDNA or gDNA that came from T cells, B-cell-depleted T cells, or PBMCs.

Original analysis: For nucleated cells, counts were estimated from reference gene primer amplification. Method: immunoSEQ multiplex PCR; TCRdb's copy keeps in-frame clones and lacks some. The V and J calls and clone size were taken over from that table, and D and trimming were inferred from the DNA. The table includes 100,000 to 150,000 clones, 79% detected once. The germline gives CDR1 SGHAT, CDR2 FQDESV (reference sequence). The CDR3 extends over 15 amino acids. J lost 2 bases, V lost 5 bases, and 6 bases had no gene match. Specimen: peripheral blood. This clonotype was sampled from a man aged 35-49 years with active or convalescent COVID-19. The J gene is TRBJ2-1, the V gene TRBV11-1, with 7 bases identical to TRBD1. The DNA for the CDR3 is TGTGCCAGCAGCAGCCGGGACAGAGCCTACAATGAGCAGTTCTTC. It is translated as CASSSRDRAYNEQFF.